This TCR beta chain was obtained from a study of OX40 agonist ivuxolimab in advanced cancers. General notes on the study: The costimulatory receptor OX40 (CD134) was targeted by ivuxolimab, a fully human IgG2 agonistic monoclonal antibody. Intravenous ivuxolimab was administered to patients every 2 weeks at six dose levels: 0.01, 0.1, 0.3, 1.5, 3 and 10 mg/kg. Among the roughly 50 dose-escalation patients, approximately 20 had hepatocellular carcinoma, roughly 15 melanoma, 9 renal cell carcinoma and 9 head and neck cancer. In the dose-escalation cohort, approximately 83% of patients were male, and the mean age was approximately 60 years with a range of roughly 20 to 79. Patients were allowed to have had prior anti-PD-1, anti-PD-L1 or anti-CTLA-4 therapy, and 40% of the dose-escalation patients had been treated with checkpoint inhibitors. Partial responses occurred in three dose-escalation patients: two with cutaneous melanoma and one with hepatocellular carcinoma. The point of sequencing TCRbeta in the periphery was to test whether ivuxolimab changed TCR sequence diversity and drove clonal T-cell expansion. The paper describes the monotherapy dose-escalation part (N of about 52 patients) of the phase I trial of ivuxolimab.

Patients with a history of autoimmune disease or receiving systemic immunosuppression were excluded from the trial. Peripheral blood for TCR sequencing was collected from all dose cohorts at baseline, on cycle 4 day 1, and on cycle 7 day 1. The samples were drawn from a first-in-human, open-label, multicenter phase I dose-escalation trial of ivuxolimab. Adults with locally advanced or metastatic melanoma, renal cell, hepatocellular, or head and neck squamous cell carcinoma were enrolled in the trial. Before TCR sequencing, CD4+ T cells and CD8+ T cells were sorted from peripheral blood as separate populations. Comments on this clone: Its antigen remains unidentified. No base-level quality is on record; no much larger clone is a single base apart.

For sequencing of the TCRbeta CDR3 region, genomic DNA was extracted from the sorted cells. The immunoSEQ Assay was used for sequencing of TCRbeta CDR3 regions. In TCRdb, the immuneACCESS table is reduced to in-frame sequences with V and J assigned. These tables do not hold every clone; where another copy was compared, an unresolved V gene accounts for under half, and the others remain unexplained. Present in this sample are tens of thousands of clones, about 88% of which were seen just once. 0.19% of the sample belongs to the ten largest clones. What the research found in general, with its limitations: At doses of 0.1 to 3.0 mg/kg, clonal expansion of both CD4+ and CD8+ T cells in blood was seen between baseline and week 6. Low levels of normalized T-cell clonal expansion were also seen in some patients who did not respond. Partial responders in the 0.1-3.0 mg/kg groups had among the lowest normalized peripheral clonal expansion, especially among CD8+ T cells. The antigen specificity of the clonally expanded peripheral T cells was not determined. On average, CD8+ T cells showed more expanded clones than CD4+ T cells after ivuxolimab.

The sequence came from an adult with an advanced solid tumor such as melanoma, head and neck, liver or kidney cancer. This sample comprised CD4+ or CD8+ T cells sorted from blood, obtained in a trial of the OX40 agonist ivuxolimab.

The CDR3 protein: CASSERTRGSGGTDTQYF. The sequenced DNA: TGTGCCAGCAGTGAAAGAACCCGTGGTAGCGGGGGCACAGATACGCAGTATTTT. The rearrangement combines TRBV2 with TRBJ2-3; a stretch of 8 junction bases matches TRBD2. The CDR3 starts with the cysteine, ends with the phenylalanine, and has 18 residues. Kept here is only the CDR3 DNA, which spans 54 bases and is read in frame from base 1. CDR1 and CDR2 were assigned from the germline V gene as SNHLY and FYNNEI. Ends trimmed: V by 2 bases, J by 1 base; bases unmatched to a gene: 11.